Listed below are T cell receptor beta chains from one sample, sequenced in a study of T cell repertoires in cytomegalovirus infection. For these receptors, no antigen is known. TCRdb used MiXCR to reprocess the reads, holding one entry per CDR3 protein. The sample includes 60,000 to 85,000 distinct CDR3 sequences, approximately 22% of them seen just once. Sequencing was carried out using PBMCs, sequenced either directly or after in vitro stimulation (not recorded which). These receptors originate from a human donor in good health (CMV status not recorded). Some clones in this sample may be carry-over from other donors' samples. The CDR3 runs from the conserved cysteine through the conserved F or W. Each record gives: CDR3 protein, CDR3 DNA, clone size, V gene, D gene, J gene. A D gene is named only where the DNA matches it firmly. Clone size is shown for a subset of rows, as once, few, many or a class of expanded clone.

CDR3: CASSLLGTSGRNEQFF
DNA: TGTGCCAGCAGTTTATTGGGGACTAGCGGGAGGAATGAGCAGTTCTTC
size: .
V: TRBV27
D: TRBD2
J: TRBJ2-1

CDR3: CASSQVLEGRQYF
DNA: TGTGCCAGCAGCCAAGTTTTAGAAGGTCGGCAGTATTTT
size: .
V: TRBV4-2
D: .
J: TRBJ2-3

CDR3: CSAETSGRPNYEQYF
DNA: TGCAGTGCAGAGACTAGCGGGCGACCAAACTACGAGCAGTACTTC
size: .
V: TRBV20-1
D: TRBD2
J: TRBJ2-7

CDR3: CASSRTGGTDTQYF
DNA: TGTGCCAGCAGTCGGACAGGGGGGACAGATACGCAGTATTTT
size: few
V: TRBV2
D: TRBD1
J: TRBJ2-3

CDR3: CASSVTSGRFTGELFF
DNA: TGTGCCAGCAGCGTCACTAGCGGGAGGTTCACCGGGGAGCTGTTTTTT
size: many
V: TRBV7-3
D: TRBD2
J: TRBJ2-2

CDR3: CASAFGTQESPKETQYF
DNA: TGTGCCAGCGCCTTCGGCACACAGGAAAGTCCTAAAGAGACCCAGTACTTC
size: .
V: TRBV7-2
D: .
J: TRBJ2-5

CDR3: CASSFRDLTSYEQYF
DNA: TGTGCCAGCAGCTTCCGGGACTTAACTTCCTACGAGCAGTACTTC
size: many
V: TRBV7-2
D: .
J: TRBJ2-7

CDR3: CASSFPGLAGAHEQFF
DNA: TGTGCCAGCAGTTTTCCCGGACTAGCGGGAGCCCATGAGCAGTTCTTC
size: .
V: TRBV12-3/TRBV12-4
D: TRBD2
J: TRBJ2-1

CDR3: CASRLSGSSQFF
DNA: TGTGCCAGCAGGTTAAGCGGGAGCAGCCAGTTCTTC
size: .
V: TRBV7-8
D: TRBD2
J: TRBJ2-1

CDR3: CASSSGDWDGNYGYTF
DNA: TGTGCCAGCAGTAGCGGCGATTGGGACGGGAACTATGGCTACACCTTC
size: few
V: TRBV12-3/TRBV12-4
D: .
J: TRBJ1-2

CDR3: CASSLTGQGGYTF
DNA: TGTGCCAGCAGCTTGACCGGACAGGGAGGCTACACCTTC
size: few
V: TRBV5-6
D: TRBD1
J: TRBJ1-2

CDR3: CASAKFGTDDGYTF
DNA: TGCGCCAGCGCAAAATTTGGGACTGACGATGGCTACACCTTC
size: many
V: TRBV5-1
D: .
J: TRBJ1-2

CDR3: CAISNHRVSGNTIYF
DNA: TGTGCCATCAGTAACCACAGGGTTTCGGGAAACACCATATATTTT
size: .
V: TRBV10-3
D: .
J: TRBJ1-3

CDR3: CASSLPEWGDTEAFF
DNA: TGTGCCAGCAGCTTGCCCGAGTGGGGGGACACTGAAGCTTTCTTT
size: .
V: TRBV5-5
D: .
J: TRBJ1-1

CDR3: CASSLVPGANYGYTF
DNA: TGTGCCAGCAGCTTAGTCCCGGGCGCCAACTATGGCTACACCTTC
size: .
V: TRBV7-2
D: .
J: TRBJ1-2

CDR3: CASSQDRGGMNTEAFF
DNA: TGCGCCAGCAGCCAAGATCGGGGAGGAATGAACACTGAAGCTTTCTTT
size: .
V: TRBV4-1
D: .
J: TRBJ1-1

CDR3: CSAPSPGGYTF
DNA: TGCAGTGCTCCTTCCCCGGGGGGCTACACCTTC
size: few
V: TRBV20-1
D: .
J: TRBJ1-2

CDR3: CASSRGPGGWNYGYTF
DNA: TGTGCCAGCAGTCGGGGTCCGGGGGGTTGGAACTATGGCTACACCTTC
size: .
V: TRBV12-3/TRBV12-4
D: .
J: TRBJ1-2

CDR3: CASSEDRDTEAFF
DNA: TGCGCCAGCAGCGAAGACAGGGACACTGAAGCTTTCTTT
size: few
V: TRBV5-1
D: TRBD1
J: TRBJ1-1

CDR3: CASSQDLGHRPNTEAFF
DNA: TGTGCCAGCAGCCAAGATCTGGGACACAGGCCGAACACTGAAGCTTTCTTT
size: .
V: TRBV3-1
D: .
J: TRBJ1-1

CDR3: CASSLRMTNEKLFF
DNA: TGTGCCAGCAGTTTAAGGATGACTAATGAAAAACTGTTTTTT
size: few
V: TRBV28
D: .
J: TRBJ1-4

CDR3: CASSLAAEGYTF
DNA: TGTGCCAGCAGCTTAGCAGCAGAAGGCTACACCTTC
size: many
V: TRBV7-2
D: .
J: TRBJ1-2

CDR3: CASRGAGRYTEAFF
DNA: TGTGCCAGCAGGGGAGCAGGGCGGTACACTGAAGCTTTCTTT
size: few
V: TRBV28
D: .
J: TRBJ1-1

CDR3: CASSGDGYGYTF
DNA: TGTGCCAGCAGCGGAGACGGCTATGGCTACACCTTC
size: few
V: TRBV7-2
D: .
J: TRBJ1-2

CDR3: CSARTGTDTQYF
DNA: TGCAGTGCTAGGACAGGCACAGATACGCAGTATTTT
size: few
V: TRBV20-1
D: .
J: TRBJ2-3

CDR3: CASSPRDRNEQFF
DNA: TGTGCCAGCAGCCCCCGGGACAGAAATGAGCAGTTCTTC
size: .
V: TRBV7-2
D: TRBD1
J: TRBJ2-1

CDR3: CASSLVQKNIQYF
DNA: TGTGCCAGCAGCTTAGTACAGAAAAACATTCAGTACTTC
size: many
V: TRBV7-8
D: .
J: TRBJ2-4

CDR3: CASSPDSVVGYGYTF
DNA: TGTGCCAGCAGCCCGGACAGTGTGGTGGGCTATGGCTACACCTTC
size: few
V: TRBV7-3
D: .
J: TRBJ1-2

CDR3: CASSQVLVSYEQYF
DNA: TGCGCCAGCAGCCAAGTTCTGGTATCCTACGAGCAGTACTTC
size: .
V: TRBV4-1
D: .
J: TRBJ2-7

CDR3: CASSLGTSGTYSYEQYF
DNA: TGTGCCAGCAGCCTAGGGACTAGCGGAACGTATTCCTACGAGCAGTACTTC
size: many
V: TRBV7-6
D: TRBD2
J: TRBJ2-7

CDR3: CASSLEVWGVQYF
DNA: TGTGCCAGCAGCTTAGAGGTTTGGGGGGTGCAGTATTTT
size: many
V: TRBV7-2
D: .
J: TRBJ2-3

CDR3: CSADSGRRGSYEQYF
DNA: TGCAGTGCTGATAGCGGGAGGAGGGGCTCCTACGAGCAGTACTTC
size: few
V: TRBV20-1
D: TRBD2
J: TRBJ2-7

CDR3: CASSFDQPQHF
DNA: TGTGCCAGCAGCTTCGATCAGCCCCAGCATTTT
size: .
V: TRBV2
D: .
J: TRBJ1-5

CDR3: CASASGQNTYEQYF
DNA: TGTGCCAGCGCCTCCGGACAGAATACCTACGAGCAGTACTTC
size: .
V: TRBV28
D: .
J: TRBJ2-7

CDR3: CASGRTSGYTGELFF
DNA: TGTGCTAGTGGTCGGACTAGCGGATACACCGGGGAGCTGTTTTTT
size: .
V: TRBV12-5
D: TRBD2
J: TRBJ2-2

CDR3: CASSPILSTDTQYF
DNA: TGTGCCAGCAGCCCAATTCTGAGCACAGATACGCAGTATTTT
size: few
V: TRBV7-8
D: .
J: TRBJ2-3

CDR3: CASSPYTEAFF
DNA: TGTGCCAGCAGCCCTTACACTGAAGCTTTCTTT
size: .
V: TRBV7-2
D: .
J: TRBJ1-1

CDR3: CASSPSNRGENYGYTF
DNA: TGTGCCAGCAGCCCTAGCAACCGGGGCGAGAACTATGGCTACACCTTC
size: few
V: TRBV11-2
D: .
J: TRBJ1-2

CDR3: CASSGGSGRAYNEQFF
DNA: TGTGCCAGCAGCGGCGGTAGCGGGAGGGCCTACAATGAGCAGTTCTTC
size: .
V: TRBV9
D: TRBD2
J: TRBJ2-1

CDR3: CASRGGLETQYF
DNA: TGTGCCAGCCGAGGGGGGCTGGAGACCCAGTACTTC
size: once
V: TRBV12-3/TRBV12-4
D: .
J: TRBJ2-5

CDR3: CAWSTRGGDRGSQHF
DNA: TGTGCCTGGAGTACTAGGGGCGGGGACCGTGGGTCCCAGCATTTT
size: .
V: TRBV30
D: .
J: TRBJ1-5

CDR3: CASSLDLETQYF
DNA: TGCGCCAGCAGCTTGGACCTGGAGACCCAGTACTTC
size: few
V: TRBV5-1
D: .
J: TRBJ2-5

CDR3: CASSGLIPLSEQYF
DNA: TGTGCCAGCAGCGGACTCATTCCCCTGTCCGAGCAGTACTTC
size: many
V: TRBV7-2
D: .
J: TRBJ2-7

CDR3: CASSFVGLSNQPQHF
DNA: TGTGCCAGCAGTTTCGTTGGGTTGAGCAATCAGCCCCAGCATTTT
size: .
V: TRBV28
D: .
J: TRBJ1-5

CDR3: CASSLPLLSSGANVLTF
DNA: TGTGCCAGCAGCTTGCCTCTCCTGAGCTCTGGGGCCAACGTCCTGACTTTC
size: .
V: TRBV5-6
D: .
J: TRBJ2-6

CDR3: CASSQRTVKNTEAFF
DNA: TGCGCCAGCAGCCAACGGACAGTCAAGAACACTGAAGCTTTCTTT
size: .
V: TRBV4-3
D: .
J: TRBJ1-1

CDR3: CASSPGLIQETQYF
DNA: TGTGCCAGCAGCCCCGGACTAATCCAAGAGACCCAGTACTTC
size: .
V: TRBV7-9
D: .
J: TRBJ2-5

CDR3: CASSSPAGVGDTQYF
DNA: TGTGCCAGTAGTTCCCCCGCGGGAGTGGGAGATACGCAGTATTTT
size: many
V: TRBV19
D: TRBD2
J: TRBJ2-3

CDR3: CASSGGQVHEKLFF
DNA: TGTGCCAGCAGCGGGGGGCAGGTTCACGAAAAACTGTTTTTT
size: few
V: TRBV7-9
D: .
J: TRBJ1-4